This record covers a single T cell receptor beta chain. This specimen comes from a study of blood T cell repertoires in COVID-19. Assay used: immunoSEQ multiplex PCR; TCRdb lists only in-frame clones, some missing. The sample holds roughly 310,000 clones, 85% to 90% seen once. This CDR3 spans 20 amino acids. Trimming pared 5 bases from V and 0 bases from J, leaving 28 bases between. Per the germline V gene, CDR1 is SGHTA and CDR2 is FQGTGA. The source of this sequence is a woman in her twenties or thirties with COVID-19, enrolled during active disease. The J gene is TRBJ1-1, the V gene TRBV7-3; D is undetermined. The specimen sequenced was peripheral blood. This chain's CDR3 is CASSPFPSSLASPMNTEAFF. For the CDR3, the DNA is TGTGCCAGCAGCCCCTTTCCCTCCTCACTAGCTTCCCCAATGAACACTGAAGCTTTCTTT.